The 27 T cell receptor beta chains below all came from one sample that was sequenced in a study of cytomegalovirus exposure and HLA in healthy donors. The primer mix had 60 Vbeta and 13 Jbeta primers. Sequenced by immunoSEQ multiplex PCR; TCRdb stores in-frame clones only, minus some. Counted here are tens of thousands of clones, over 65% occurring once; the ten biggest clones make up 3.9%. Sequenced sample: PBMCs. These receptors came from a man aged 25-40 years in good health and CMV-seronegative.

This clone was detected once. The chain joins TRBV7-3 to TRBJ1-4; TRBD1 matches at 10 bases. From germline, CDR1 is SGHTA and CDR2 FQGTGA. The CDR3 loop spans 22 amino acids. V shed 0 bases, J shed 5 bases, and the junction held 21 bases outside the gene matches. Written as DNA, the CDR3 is TGTGCCAGCAGCTTAACACGGCTCGGACTCAACGCGGGGGACAGGGGAAATGAAAAACTGTTTTTT. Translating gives CASSLTRLGLNAGDRGNEKLFF.

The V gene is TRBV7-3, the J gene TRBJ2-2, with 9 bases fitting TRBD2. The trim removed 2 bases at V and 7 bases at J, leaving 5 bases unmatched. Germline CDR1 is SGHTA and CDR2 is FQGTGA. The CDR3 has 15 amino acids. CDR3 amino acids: CASSLAGGPDGELFF. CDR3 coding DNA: TGTGCCAGCAGCTTAGCGGGAGGGCCGGACGGGGAGCTGTTTTTT.

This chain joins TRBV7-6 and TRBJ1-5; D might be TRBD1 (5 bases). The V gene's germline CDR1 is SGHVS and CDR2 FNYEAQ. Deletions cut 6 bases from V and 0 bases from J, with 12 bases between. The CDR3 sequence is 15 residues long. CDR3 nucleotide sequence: TGTGCCAGCAGTCCGGGGACTTATAGCAATCAGCCCCAGCATTTT. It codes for CASSPGTYSNQPQHF.

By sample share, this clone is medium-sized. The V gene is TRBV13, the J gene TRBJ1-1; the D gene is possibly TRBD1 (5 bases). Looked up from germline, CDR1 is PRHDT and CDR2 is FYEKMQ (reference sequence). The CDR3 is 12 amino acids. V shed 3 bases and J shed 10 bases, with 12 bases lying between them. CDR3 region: CASSFPDRSAFF. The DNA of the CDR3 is TGTGCCAGCAGCTTCCCAGACAGATCAGCTTTCTTT.

The CDR3 DNA reads TGTGCCAGCAGTTACTCGAAGTTCGGGGGGATTGACGAGCAGTACTTC. This gives the protein CASSYSKFGGIDEQYF. The genes are TRBV6-5 and TRBJ2-7; 7 bases are a match to TRBD2. The V gene end was trimmed by 0 bases and the J gene end by 5 bases; junction bases not matched to a gene: 10. Germline CDR1 is MNHEY and CDR2 is SVGAGI. The CDR3 has 16 residues.

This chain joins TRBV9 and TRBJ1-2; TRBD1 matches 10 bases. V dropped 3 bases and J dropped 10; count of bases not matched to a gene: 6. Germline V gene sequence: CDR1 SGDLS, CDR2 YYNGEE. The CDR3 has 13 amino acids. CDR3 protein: CASSARDRGNYTF. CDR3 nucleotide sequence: TGTGCCAGCAGCGCGAGGGACAGGGGAAACTACACCTTC.

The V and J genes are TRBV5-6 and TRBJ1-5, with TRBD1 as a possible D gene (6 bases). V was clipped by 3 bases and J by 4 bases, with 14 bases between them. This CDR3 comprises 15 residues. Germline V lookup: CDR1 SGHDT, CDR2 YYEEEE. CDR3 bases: TGTGCCAGCAGCTGTTCAGGGGAGGGTAATCAGCCCCAGCATTTT. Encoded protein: CASSCSGEGNQPQHF.

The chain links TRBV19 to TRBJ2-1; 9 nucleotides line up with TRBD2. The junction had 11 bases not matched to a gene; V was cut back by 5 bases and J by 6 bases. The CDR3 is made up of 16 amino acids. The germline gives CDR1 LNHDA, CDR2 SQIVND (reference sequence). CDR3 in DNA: TGTGCCAGTAGTCCACAGATCAGCGGGGGGACCAATGAGCAGTTCTTC. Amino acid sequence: CASSPQISGGTNEQFF.

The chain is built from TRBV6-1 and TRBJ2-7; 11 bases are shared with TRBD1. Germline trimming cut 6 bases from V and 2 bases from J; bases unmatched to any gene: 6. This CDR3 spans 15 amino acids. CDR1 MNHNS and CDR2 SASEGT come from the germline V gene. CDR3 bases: TGTGCCAGCAGACCCGGGACAGGGGGAGCCTACGAGCAGTACTTC. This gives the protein CASRPGTGGAYEQYF.

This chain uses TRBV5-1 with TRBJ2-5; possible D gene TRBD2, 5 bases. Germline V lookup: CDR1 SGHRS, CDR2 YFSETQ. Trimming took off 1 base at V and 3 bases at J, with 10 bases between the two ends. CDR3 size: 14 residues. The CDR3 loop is CASSLWLAKETQYF. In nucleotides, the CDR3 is TGCGCCAGCAGCTTGTGGTTAGCGAAAGAGACCCAGTACTTC.

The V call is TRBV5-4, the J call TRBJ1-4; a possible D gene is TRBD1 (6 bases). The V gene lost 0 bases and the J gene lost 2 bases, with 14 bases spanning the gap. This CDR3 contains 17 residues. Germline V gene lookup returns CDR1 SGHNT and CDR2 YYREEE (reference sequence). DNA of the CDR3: TGTGCCAGCAGCTTGGATCCAGGGGTTCGGACTAATGAAAAACTGTTTTTT. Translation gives CASSLDPGVRTNEKLFF.

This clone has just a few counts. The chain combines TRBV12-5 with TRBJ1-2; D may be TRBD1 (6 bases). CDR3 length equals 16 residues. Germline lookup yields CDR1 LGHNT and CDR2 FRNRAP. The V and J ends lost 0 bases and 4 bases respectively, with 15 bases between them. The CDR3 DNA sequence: TGTGCTAGTGGTTTGGTATTGCAGGGGCGCAGCTATGGCTACACCTTC. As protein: CASGLVLQGRSYGYTF.

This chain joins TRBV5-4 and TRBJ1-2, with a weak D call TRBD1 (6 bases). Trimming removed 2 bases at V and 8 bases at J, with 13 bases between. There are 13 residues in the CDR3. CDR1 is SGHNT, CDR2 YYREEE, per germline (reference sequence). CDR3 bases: TGTGCCAGCAGCTTAGGACAGTCCCGGGGCTACACCTTC. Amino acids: CASSLGQSRGYTF.

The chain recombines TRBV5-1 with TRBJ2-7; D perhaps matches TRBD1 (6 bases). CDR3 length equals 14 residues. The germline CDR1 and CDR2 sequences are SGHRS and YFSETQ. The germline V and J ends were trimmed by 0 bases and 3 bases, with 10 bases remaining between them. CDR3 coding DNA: TGCGCCAGCAGCTTGGTGGCAGGGGTCTACGAGCAGTACTTC. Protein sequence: CASSLVAGVYEQYF. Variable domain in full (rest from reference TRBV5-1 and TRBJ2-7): KAGVTQTPRYLIKTRGQQVTLSCSPISGHRSVSWYQQTPGQGLQFLFEYFSETQRNKGNFPGRFSGRQFSNSRSEMNVSTLELGDSALYLCASSLVAGVYEQYFGPGTRLTVT.

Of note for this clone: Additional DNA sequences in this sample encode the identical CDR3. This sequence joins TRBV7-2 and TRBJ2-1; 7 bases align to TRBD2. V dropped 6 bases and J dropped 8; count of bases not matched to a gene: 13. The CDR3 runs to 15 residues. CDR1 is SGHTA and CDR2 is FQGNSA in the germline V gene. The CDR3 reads CASSRTRVFIDEQFF. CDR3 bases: TGTGCCAGCAGTCGGACTAGGGTGTTTATCGATGAGCAGTTCTTC.

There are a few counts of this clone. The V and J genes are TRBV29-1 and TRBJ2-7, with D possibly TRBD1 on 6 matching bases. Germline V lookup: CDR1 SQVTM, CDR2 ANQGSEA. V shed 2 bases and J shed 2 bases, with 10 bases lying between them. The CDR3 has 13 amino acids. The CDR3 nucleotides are TGCAGCGTTGAACCGACAGGAACCTACGAGCAGTACTTC. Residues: CSVEPTGTYEQYF.

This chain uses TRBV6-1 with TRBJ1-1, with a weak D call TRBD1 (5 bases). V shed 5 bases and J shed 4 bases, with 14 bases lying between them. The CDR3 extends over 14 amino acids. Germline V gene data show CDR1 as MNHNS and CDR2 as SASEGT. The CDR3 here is CASSWGRSATEAFF. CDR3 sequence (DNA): TGTGCCAGCAGTTGGGGCAGGTCGGCCACTGAAGCTTTCTTT.

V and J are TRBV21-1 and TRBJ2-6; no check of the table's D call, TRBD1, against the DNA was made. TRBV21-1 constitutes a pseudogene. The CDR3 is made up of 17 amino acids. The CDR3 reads CASSKDKDRAGANVLTF. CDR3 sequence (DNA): TGTGCCAGCAGCAAAGATAAGGACAGGGCTGGGGCCAACGTCCTGACTTTC.

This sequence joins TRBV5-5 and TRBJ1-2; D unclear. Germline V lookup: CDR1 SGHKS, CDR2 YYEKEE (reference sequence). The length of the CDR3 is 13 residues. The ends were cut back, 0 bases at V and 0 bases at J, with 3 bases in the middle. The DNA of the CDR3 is TGTGCCAGCAGCTTGGGGCCTAACTATGGCTACACCTTC. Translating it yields CASSLGPNYGYTF.

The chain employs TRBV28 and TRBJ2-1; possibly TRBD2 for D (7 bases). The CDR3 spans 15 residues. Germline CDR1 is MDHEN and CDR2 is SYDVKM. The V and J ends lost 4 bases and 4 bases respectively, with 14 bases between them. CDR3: CASSYPGGPYNEQFF. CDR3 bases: TGTGCCAGCAGTTATCCGGGGGGCCCTTACAATGAGCAGTTCTTC.

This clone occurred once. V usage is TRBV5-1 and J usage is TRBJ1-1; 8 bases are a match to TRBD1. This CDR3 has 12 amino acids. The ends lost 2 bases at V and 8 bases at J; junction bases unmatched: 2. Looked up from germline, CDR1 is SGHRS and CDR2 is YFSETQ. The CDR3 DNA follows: TGCGCCAGCAGCTTCGGACAGGGAGAAGCTTTCTTT. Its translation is CASSFGQGEAFF.

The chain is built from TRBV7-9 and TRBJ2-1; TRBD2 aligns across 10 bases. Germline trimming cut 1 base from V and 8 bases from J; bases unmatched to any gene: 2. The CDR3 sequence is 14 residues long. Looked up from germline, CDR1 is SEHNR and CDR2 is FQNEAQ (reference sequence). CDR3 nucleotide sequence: TGTGCCAGCAGCTTAGTGGGACTAGCGCATGAGCAGTTCTTC. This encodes CASSLVGLAHEQFF.

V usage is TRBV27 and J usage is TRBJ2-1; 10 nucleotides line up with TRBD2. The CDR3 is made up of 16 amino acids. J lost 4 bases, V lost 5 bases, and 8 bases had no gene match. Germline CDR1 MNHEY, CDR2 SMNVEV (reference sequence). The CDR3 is CASSPSLAGTYNEQFF. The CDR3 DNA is TGTGCCAGCAGTCCCTCACTAGCGGGAACTTACAATGAGCAGTTCTTC.

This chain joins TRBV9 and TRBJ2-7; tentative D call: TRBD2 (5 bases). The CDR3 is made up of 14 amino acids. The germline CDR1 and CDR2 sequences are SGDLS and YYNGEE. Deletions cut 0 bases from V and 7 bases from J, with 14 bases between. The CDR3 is CASSVEGLAGEQYF. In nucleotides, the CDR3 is TGTGCCAGCAGCGTAGAAGGGCTAGCAGGAGAGCAGTACTTC.

CDR3 in amino acids: CASSRTGVGNEQFF. The CDR3 DNA sequence: TGTGCCAGCAGTCGGACAGGGGTGGGGAATGAGCAGTTCTTC. The chain couples TRBV25-1 to TRBJ2-1, with 9 bases matching TRBD1. CDR3 size: 14 residues. Germline CDR1 MGHDK, CDR2 SYGVNS. With 5 bases clipped from V and 7 bases from J, the junction kept 6 bases outside the gene matches.

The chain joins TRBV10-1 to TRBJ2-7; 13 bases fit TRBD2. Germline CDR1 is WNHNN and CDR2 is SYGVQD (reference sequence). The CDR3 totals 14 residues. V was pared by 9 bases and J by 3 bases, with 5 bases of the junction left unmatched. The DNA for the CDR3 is TGCGCCAGGAAGGGGACTAGCGGGAACTACGAGCAGTACTTC. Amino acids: CARKGTSGNYEQYF.

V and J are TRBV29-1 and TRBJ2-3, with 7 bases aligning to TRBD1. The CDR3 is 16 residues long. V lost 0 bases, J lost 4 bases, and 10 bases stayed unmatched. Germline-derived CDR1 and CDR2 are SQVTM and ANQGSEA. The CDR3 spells CSVEDLQGPLADTQYF. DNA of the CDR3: TGCAGCGTTGAAGACCTACAGGGGCCATTGGCAGATACGCAGTATTTT.